The 27 T cell receptor beta chains below come from one sample, sequenced in a study of CD8 T cells in ankylosing spondylitis. TCRdb passed the 5' RACE reads through MiXCR, listing each CDR3 protein once. The sample has approximately 300,000 distinct CDR3 sequences; less than 25% are singletons. Sequencing used blood, either unsorted or a sorted T cell fraction (not recorded which). Receptor source: a female donor with ankylosing spondylitis or in good health (not recorded which).

CDR3 nucleotides: TGCAGTGCTAGAGATTGGCGAGGGGGCCCTGAAGCTTTCTTT. Protein sequence: CSARDWRGGPEAFF. V gene TRBV20-1 combines with J gene TRBJ1-1, with TRBD1 matching over 7 bases. CDR3 size: 14 residues. Germline assignment: CDR1 DFQATT and CDR2 SNEGSKA (reference sequence). V gave up 0 bases and J gave up 6 bases; unmatched junction bases: 7.

This clonotype has only a few counts. The chain combines TRBV5-1 with TRBJ2-2; 10 bases are a match to TRBD2. J was trimmed by 6 bases and V by 0 bases; bases with no gene match: 5. The CDR3 consists of 16 residues. Germline values: CDR1 SGHRS, CDR2 YFSETQ. The CDR3 sequence: CASSLGASGSAGELFF. In DNA form, the CDR3 reads TGCGCCAGCAGCTTGGGTGCTAGCGGGAGCGCCGGGGAGCTGTTTTTT.

This clonotype was observed a handful of times. The V and J genes are TRBV14 and TRBJ2-2; no firm D call. The CDR3 sequence is 13 residues long. Germline lookup yields CDR1 SGHDN and CDR2 FVKESK. The germline V and J ends were trimmed by 4 bases and 6 bases, with 9 bases remaining between them. Written as DNA, the CDR3 is TGTGCCAGCAGCCCTACGCGGCCCGGGGAGCTGTTTTTT. It yields the protein CASSPTRPGELFF.

This chain links TRBV7-2 with TRBJ2-2; D unresolved. Trimming removed 2 bases from V and 5 bases from J, with 6 bases in between. The CDR3 is 13 residues long. Germline lookup yields CDR1 SGHTA and CDR2 FQGNSA. The CDR3 here is CASSLRQTGELFF. The CDR3 nucleotides read TGTGCCAGCAGCTTACGGCAAACCGGGGAGCTGTTTTTT.

This clonotype has just a few counts. The chain combines TRBV4-3 with TRBJ2-2, with D maybe TRBD2 (6 bases). Germline values: CDR1 LGHNA, CDR2 YSLEER. V gave up 4 bases and J gave up 0 bases, with 12 bases separating them. The CDR3 covers 16 residues. CDR3 DNA: TGCGCCAGCAGCCCATTAGCGGCACCGAACACCGGGGAGCTGTTTTTT. It translates to CASSPLAAPNTGELFF.

The table lists this clonotype with a few counts. The rearrangement links TRBV6-4 to TRBJ1-1; D is possibly TRBD1 (5 bases). Germline V lookup: CDR1 MRHNA, CDR2 SNTAGT. The CDR3 has 14 amino acids. V lost 2 bases, J lost 1 base, and 8 bases lay in between. CDR3 loop: CASSDGGPNTEAFF. In nucleotides, the CDR3 is TGTGCCAGCAGTGACGGGGGACCGAACACTGAAGCTTTCTTT.

The V and J genes are TRBV29-1 and TRBJ1-6; the D is unclear. Trimming left V 4 bases short and J 5 bases short, with 9 bases between. This CDR3 is built from 13 residues. Germline V gives CDR1 SQVTM, CDR2 ANQGSEA. The CDR3 sequence: CSVATMNNSPLHF. CDR3 DNA: TGCAGCGTTGCCACGATGAATAATTCACCCCTCCACTTT.

In this sample, this clonotype turned up once. This chain links TRBV2 with TRBJ2-3; D may correspond to TRBD1 or TRBD2 (5 bases each). Trimming stripped 4 bases from V and 4 bases from J, with 15 bases between. The CDR3 spans 15 residues. Germline V gene data show CDR1 as SNHLY and CDR2 as FYNNEI. The CDR3: CASSVLRGTADTQYF. CDR3 DNA: TGTGCCAGCAGTGTTTTGCGTGGGACGGCAGATACGCAGTATTTT.

This clonotype was observed a few times. The chain couples TRBV20-1 to TRBJ1-1; a possible D gene is TRBD1 (5 bases). V was pared by 1 base and J by 9 bases, with 15 bases between. CDR1 DFQATT and CDR2 SNEGSKA come from the germline V gene (reference sequence). The CDR3 is 13 residues long. The CDR3 nucleotides read TGCAGTGCTAGAGTTGGTAACAGGTGGAAAGCTTTCTTT. Protein: CSARVGNRWKAFF.

V usage is TRBV25-1 and J usage is TRBJ2-1; D is unresolved. CDR1 and CDR2 from the germline V gene are MGHDK and SYGVNS. The CDR3 totals 15 residues. Trimming removed 5 bases from V and 4 bases from J, with 15 bases in between. CDR3 sequence reads: CASSNPAWQYNEQFF. DNA for the CDR3: TGTGCCAGCAGTAACCCCGCATGGCAGTACAATGAGCAGTTCTTC.

The chain is built from TRBV28 and TRBJ2-1; 9 positions match TRBD2. Germline V gives CDR1 MDHEN, CDR2 SYDVKM. CDR3 size: 16 residues. V lost 6 bases and J lost 6; bases outside the gene matches: 12. This chain's CDR3 is CASSLPGSGRPNEQFF. The CDR3 DNA sequence: TGTGCCAGCAGCCTCCCGGGTAGCGGGAGACCCAATGAGCAGTTCTTC.

This sequence joins TRBV3-1 and TRBJ2-1; the D is unclear. CDR3 length: 13 residues. The germline gives CDR1 LGHDT, CDR2 YNNKEL (reference sequence). The V gene lost 5 bases and the J gene lost 2 bases, with 7 bases spanning the gap. This CDR3 is CASSSPTYNEQFF. In DNA form, the CDR3 reads TGTGCCAGCAGCTCCCCGACCTACAATGAGCAGTTCTTC.

V gene TRBV5-1 combines with J gene TRBJ2-1, with D possibly being TRBD1 or TRBD2 (5 bases each). Trimming cost V 2 bases and J 8 bases, with 14 bases left between them. Looked up from germline, CDR1 is SGHRS and CDR2 is YFSETQ. The CDR3 covers 14 residues. The CDR3 nucleotides read TGCGCCAGCAGCTTAGTTCCGGGGCTGGATGAGCAGTTCTTC. It codes for CASSLVPGLDEQFF.

This clonotype was found a few times. V is TRBV7-2 and J is TRBJ2-1, with 9 bases matching TRBD2. Trimming cost V 5 bases and J 13 bases; bases outside gene matches: 15. The V gene's germline CDR1 is SGHTA and CDR2 FQGNSA. This CDR3 has 15 amino acids. The CDR3 region is CASSPHAGGFREQFF. CDR3 nucleotide sequence: TGTGCCAGCAGCCCCCACGCGGGAGGGTTTCGTGAACAGTTCTTC.

V usage is TRBV24-1 and J usage is TRBJ2-3; D possibly corresponds to TRBD2 (5 bases). Germline V CDR1 and CDR2: KGHDR, SFDVKD. Between the trimmed V and J ends, which lost 3 bases and 9 bases, there was a span of 15 bases. The CDR3 has 14 amino acids. CDR3 coding DNA: TGTGCCACCAGTGATGCAGGTGGGCGAGGGACGCAGTATTTT. It yields the protein CATSDAGGRGTQYF.

This chain connects TRBV20-1 to TRBJ2-7; 8 positions match TRBD1. Germline V lookup: CDR1 DFQATT, CDR2 SNEGSKA (reference sequence). The V gene end was trimmed by 5 bases and the J gene end by 4 bases; junction bases not matched to a gene: 10. CDR3 length: 14 residues. CDR3 sequence: CSALATGVLYEQYF. DNA for the CDR3: TGCAGTGCTCTCGCGACAGGGGTTCTTTACGAGCAGTACTTC.

The CDR3 nucleotides read TGTGCCAGCAGTCTAGAACAGGGGTTTCCTAACTATGGCTACACCTTC. It yields the protein CASSLEQGFPNYGYTF. The chain couples TRBV28 to TRBJ1-2; 7 nucleotides agree with TRBD1. This CDR3 comprises 16 residues. Germline CDR1 reads MDHEN; CDR2 reads SYDVKM. The junction had 9 bases not matched to a gene; V was cut back by 5 bases and J by 0 bases.

This clonotype was picked up many times. The genes are TRBV20-1 and TRBJ2-7; 9 bases are a match to TRBD1. This CDR3 is built from 17 residues. Germline CDR1 DFQATT, CDR2 SNEGSKA (reference sequence). V lost 2 bases, J lost 2 bases, and 13 bases stayed unmatched. The CDR3 bases are TGCAGTGCTAGACCCCACCGACAGGGGGTCTCCCCCTACGAGCAGTACTTC. Encoded protein: CSARPHRQGVSPYEQYF.

The rearrangement joins TRBV3-1 to TRBJ1-4; D might be TRBD1 (5 bases). Germline V gene lookup returns CDR1 LGHDT and CDR2 YNNKEL (reference sequence). Trimming removed 3 bases at V and 5 bases at J, with 10 bases between. CDR3 length: 14 amino acids. Written as DNA, the CDR3 is TGTGCCAGCAGCCACGCCAGGGCGAATGAAAAACTGTTTTTT. It encodes CASSHARANEKLFF.

The rearrangement links TRBV6-5 to TRBJ2-3; 8 bases match TRBD2. The germline V gene encodes CDR1 MNHEY and CDR2 SVGAGI. CDR3 length: 15 amino acids. Losses at the gene ends were 2 bases for V and 6 bases for J; bases not matched to a gene: 7. The CDR3 DNA reads TGTGCCAGCAGTTACGGGGCGGGAGGTTCGGATACGCAGTATTTT. The encoded protein is CASSYGAGGSDTQYF.

The V gene is TRBV5-1, the J gene TRBJ2-3; 10 nucleotides align to TRBD2. CDR1 is SGHRS and CDR2 is YFSETQ in the germline V gene. CDR3 length equals 16 residues. V shed 4 bases and J 4 bases; nucleotides not matched to a gene: 9. CDR3 amino acids: CASSRGGLAGADTQYF. The CDR3 coding sequence is TGCGCCAGCAGCCGGGGCGGCCTAGCGGGAGCAGATACGCAGTATTTT.

The chain is built from TRBV20-1 and TRBJ2-7, with TRBD2 identical over 8 bases. Germline CDR1 DFQATT, CDR2 SNEGSKA (reference sequence). The V and J ends lost 5 bases and 2 bases, in that order; junction bases with no gene match: 8. The CDR3 loop spans 14 amino acids. The CDR3: CSAPSGSGTYEQYF. CDR3 DNA: TGCAGTGCTCCCAGCGGGAGCGGGACCTACGAGCAGTACTTC.

The V gene is TRBV19, the J gene TRBJ2-1; no firm D call. The germline V gene has CDR1 LNHDA and CDR2 SQIVND (reference sequence). The CDR3 totals 16 residues. The V and J ends lost 2 bases and 0 bases respectively, with 11 bases between them. CDR3 DNA sequence: TGTGCCAGTAGTATAAGAGGCGCGAGCTCCTACAATGAGCAGTTCTTC. Protein sequence: CASSIRGASSYNEQFF.

The rearrangement joins TRBV6-2 or TRBV6-3 to TRBJ1-1; D gene uncertain. Trimming left V 7 bases short and J 1 base short, with 10 bases between. The CDR3 totals 13 residues. Germline values: CDR1 MNHEY, CDR2 SVGEGT. This CDR3 is CASTYGRNTEAFF. DNA for the CDR3: TGTGCCAGCACCTACGGGAGGAACACTGAAGCTTTCTTT.

This chain joins TRBV7-6 and TRBJ2-1, with TRBD1 identical over 7 bases. The CDR3 covers 12 residues. Looked up from germline, CDR1 is SGHVS and CDR2 is FNYEAQ. After removal of 0 bases from V and 16 bases from J, the junction contained 6 bases not matched to a gene. The CDR3 DNA follows: TGTGCCAGCAGCTTAGCCGGGACAGACTTCTTCTTC. Translating gives CASSLAGTDFFF.

This clonotype was picked up many times. The gene calls are TRBV6-5 and TRBJ2-7; TRBD1 is a possible D gene (5 bases). Germline values: CDR1 MNHEY, CDR2 SVGAGI. The CDR3 loop spans 12 amino acids. V shed 5 bases and J shed 6 bases, with 11 bases lying between them. The CDR3 is CASSTPGSEQYF. In nucleotides, the CDR3 is TGTGCCAGCAGTACTCCAGGGTCCGAGCAGTACTTC.

This clonotype turned up a few times. This chain joins TRBV20-1 and TRBJ1-1; D uncertain. The CDR3 sequence is 12 residues long. With 0 bases removed from V and 5 bases from J, the gap between germline ends came to 7 bases. Germline-derived CDR1 and CDR2 are DFQATT and SNEGSKA (reference sequence). CDR3 sequence reads: CSARDVGTEAFF. CDR3 in DNA: TGCAGTGCTAGAGATGTAGGGACTGAAGCTTTCTTT.